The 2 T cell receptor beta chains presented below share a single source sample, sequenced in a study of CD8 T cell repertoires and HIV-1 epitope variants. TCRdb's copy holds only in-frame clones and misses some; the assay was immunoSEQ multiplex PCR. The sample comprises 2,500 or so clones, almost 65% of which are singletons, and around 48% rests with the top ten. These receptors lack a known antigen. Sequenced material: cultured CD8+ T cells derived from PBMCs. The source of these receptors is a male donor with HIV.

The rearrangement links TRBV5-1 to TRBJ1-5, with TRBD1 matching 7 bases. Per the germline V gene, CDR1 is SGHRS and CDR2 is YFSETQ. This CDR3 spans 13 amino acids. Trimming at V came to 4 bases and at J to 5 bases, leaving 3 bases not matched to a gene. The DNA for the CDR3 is TGCGCCAGCAGCCCGACAGGGCATCAGCCCCAGCATTTT. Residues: CASSPTGHQPQHF.

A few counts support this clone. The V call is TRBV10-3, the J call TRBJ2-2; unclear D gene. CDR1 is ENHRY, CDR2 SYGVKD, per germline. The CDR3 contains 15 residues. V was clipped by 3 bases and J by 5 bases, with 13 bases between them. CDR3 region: CAISENLGVTGELFF. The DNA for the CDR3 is TGTGCCATCAGTGAAAATCTAGGCGTTACCGGGGAGCTGTTTTTT.